The 20 T cell receptor beta chains reported below all come from one sample, sequenced in a study of T cells in Graves' hyperthyroidism and ophthalmopathy. TCR beta CDR3 region amplification was performed from RNA transcripts. In the first-round RT-PCR of the TCR CDR3, the HTBI primer set was used. Each CDR3 protein is one row after TCRdb ran MiXCR on the multiplex PCR reads. The sample records more than 500,000 distinct CDR3 sequences, 16% being singletons. The material sequenced was blood. All receptors come from a woman in her thirties with Graves' ophthalmopathy.

J is TRBJ1-1 and V is TRBV7-2, with 8 bases that match TRBD1. The CDR3 covers 15 residues. J lost 3 bases, V lost 6 bases, and 9 bases had no gene match. CDR1 and CDR2 (germline): SGHTA, FQGNSA. As DNA, the CDR3 is TGTGCCAGCAGTCTTGACCAGGGGGCGGACACTGAAGCTTTCTTT. Its protein is CASSLDQGADTEAFF.

The chain is built from TRBV18 and TRBJ2-3; D might be TRBD1 (5 bases). Germline V gene lookup returns CDR1 KGHSH and CDR2 LQKENI. The V end lost 6 bases, the J end lost 2 bases, and 18 bases lay between the germline ends. The CDR3 covers 16 residues. The CDR3 reads CASSPGQGRATDTQYF. CDR3 sequence (DNA): TGTGCCAGCTCCCCTGGACAAGGTAGAGCCACAGATACGCAGTATTTT.

This clonotype has at least ten counts. CDR3 sequence: CASRAEHHSNQPQHF. The CDR3 nucleotides read TGTGCCAGCAGGGCCGAGCACCATAGCAATCAGCCCCAGCATTTT. The chain has TRBV6-1 and TRBJ1-5; D unclear. V was clipped by 6 bases and J by 0 bases, with 12 bases between them. The CDR3 runs 15 residues. CDR1 is MNHNS, CDR2 SASEGT, per germline.

The sample holds a few counts of this clonotype. V gene TRBV7-9 combines with J gene TRBJ1-5; maybe TRBD1 (6 bases). V dropped 5 bases and J dropped 4 bases, with 15 bases sitting between them. The CDR3 runs to 15 residues. From germline, CDR1 is SEHNR and CDR2 FQNEAQ (reference sequence). The CDR3 here is CASSPSWGPNQPQHF. CDR3 nucleotides: TGTGCCAGCAGCCCCTCCTGGGGGCCAAATCAGCCCCAGCATTTT.

V usage is TRBV18 and J usage is TRBJ2-5; 8 positions match TRBD1. The CDR3 is made up of 15 amino acids. J gave up 5 bases and V 1 base, and 6 bases lay outside the gene matches. The V gene's germline CDR1 is KGHSH and CDR2 LQKENI. The CDR3 nucleotides read TGTGCCAGCTCACCACTGGACAGGGTGAGGGAGACCCAGTACTTC. It encodes CASSPLDRVRETQYF.

Ten or more counts support this clonotype. The chain is built from TRBV6-1 and TRBJ2-5; 7 bases agree with TRBD2. The V segment lost 6 bases and the J segment 4 bases; nucleotides outside the gene matches: 14. The CDR3 length is 16 residues. Germline V gives CDR1 MNHNS, CDR2 SASEGT. In DNA, the CDR3 is TGTGCCAGCAGCTCCGAGGGACTAAATGGGGGAGAGACCCAGTACTTC. Its protein product is CASSSEGLNGGETQYF.

A few counts support this clonotype. V and J are TRBV6-1 and TRBJ1-2; D not certain. In germline, CDR1 is MNHNS, CDR2 SASEGT. The CDR3 is 13 residues long. V was cut by 6 bases and J by 0 bases, with 8 bases left in between. CDR3 in amino acids: CASRPTANYGYTF. The CDR3 region has the DNA TGTGCCAGCAGGCCTACAGCTAACTATGGCTACACCTTC.

Only a few counts were recorded for this clonotype. The chain employs TRBV3-1 and TRBJ2-7, with TRBD2 as a possible D gene (5 bases). The CDR3 has 14 amino acids. Germline-derived CDR1 and CDR2 are LGHDT and YNNKEL (reference sequence). The ends were cut back, 4 bases at V and 2 bases at J, with 12 bases in the middle. The CDR3 region is CASSLRTPPYEQYF. The DNA of the CDR3 is TGTGCCAGCAGCCTACGGACTCCTCCCTACGAGCAGTACTTC.

This clonotype has ten or more counts. The chain employs TRBV6-5 and TRBJ1-1; D not resolved. This CDR3 region has 12 residues. Germline loops: CDR1 MNHEY, CDR2 SVGAGI. The V and J ends lost 2 bases and 1 base respectively, with 2 bases between them. The CDR3 is CASSYRNTEAFF. In nucleotides, the CDR3 is TGTGCCAGCAGTTACAGGAACACTGAAGCTTTCTTT.

This clonotype was seen at least ten times. J is TRBJ1-6 and V is TRBV12-3 or TRBV12-4; D ambiguous. Trimming took 5 bases from V and 3 from J, leaving 14 bases between them. CDR3 length equals 16 residues. CDR3 in amino acids: CASSRTEGIYNSPLHF. DNA for the CDR3: TGTGCCAGCAGTAGGACGGAAGGAATCTATAATTCACCCCTCCACTTT.

This clonotype was observed at least ten times. V is TRBV2 and J is TRBJ1-5; D is perhaps TRBD1 (5 bases). The CDR3 contains 15 residues. The germline CDR1 and CDR2 sequences are SNHLY and FYNNEI. The ends were cut back, 3 bases at V and 1 base at J, with 10 bases in the middle. CDR3 nucleotide sequence: TGTGCCAGCAGTGATCTGTGGGACAGCAATCAGCCCCAGCATTTT. It yields the protein CASSDLWDSNQPQHF.

V gene TRBV6-1 combines with J gene TRBJ2-7; D perhaps matches TRBD2 (6 bases). The germline V gene has CDR1 MNHNS and CDR2 SASEGT. The CDR3 runs 15 residues. V was cut by 7 bases and J by 2 bases, with 18 bases left in between. The CDR3 coding sequence is TGTGCCAGCACCGACTCCGGGACTCTTACCTACGAGCAGTACTTC. Translating gives CASTDSGTLTYEQYF.

This clonotype was counted at least ten times. This chain connects TRBV20-1 to TRBJ2-1, with 7 bases fitting TRBD1. Germline trimming cut 6 bases from V and 0 bases from J; bases unmatched to any gene: 8. Germline CDR1 DFQATT, CDR2 SNEGSKA (reference sequence). CDR3 length equals 15 residues. In DNA, the CDR3 is TGCAGTGCGGGAGCAGGGGGAAGCTCCTACAATGAGCAGTTCTTC. This gives the protein CSAGAGGSSYNEQFF.

The rearrangement links TRBV7-8 to TRBJ1-5; 7 nucleotides agree with TRBD1. After removal of 4 bases from V and 9 bases from J, the junction contained 12 bases not matched to a gene. CDR1 and CDR2 from the germline V gene are SGHVS and FQNEAQ. This CDR3 spans 15 amino acids. For the CDR3, the DNA is TGTGCCAGCAGCTATGGGACAGCGGAGGGGCGGCCCCAGCATTTT. This codes for CASSYGTAEGRPQHF.

In this sample, this clonotype turned up many times. This chain connects TRBV5-1 to TRBJ1-5; 10 nucleotides line up with TRBD1. Germline values: CDR1 SGHRS, CDR2 YFSETQ. There are 14 residues in the CDR3. V lost 4 bases, J lost 5 bases, and 3 bases stayed unmatched. CDR3 in amino acids: CASSVGQGDQPQHF. As DNA, the CDR3 is TGCGCCAGCAGCGTCGGACAGGGGGATCAGCCCCAGCATTTT.

There are a few counts of this clonotype. V usage is TRBV10-3 and J usage is TRBJ2-6; tentative D call: TRBD2 (5 bases). There are 16 residues in the CDR3. Germline V gene data show CDR1 as ENHRY and CDR2 as SYGVKD. Trimming pared 0 bases from V and 3 bases from J, leaving 9 bases between. The CDR3 DNA sequence: TGTGCCATCAGTGAGTCGAGGGTTCTTGGGGCCAACGTCCTGACTTTC. Amino acid sequence: CAISESRVLGANVLTF.

The chain joins TRBV7-9 to TRBJ1-1; 8 bases line up with TRBD1. The CDR3 is 13 residues long. The V gene end was trimmed by 4 bases and the J gene end by 6 bases; junction bases not matched to a gene: 4. From germline, CDR1 is SEHNR and CDR2 FQNEAQ (reference sequence). In nucleotides, the CDR3 is TGTGCCAGCAGCTCCCCACAGGGGGCTGAAGCTTTCTTT. This encodes CASSSPQGAEAFF. Based on the CDR3 plus reference TRBV7-9 and TRBJ1-1, the full variable domain is DTGVSQNPRHKITKRGQNVTFRCDPISEHNRLYWYRQTLGQGPEFLTYFQNEAQLEKSRLLSDRFSAERPKGSFSTLEIQRTEQGDSAMYLCASSSPQGAEAFFGQGTRLTVV.

As concerns this clonotype: Possible read error: a much larger clone is one base away. The conserved phenylalanine or tryptophan normally closing the CDR3 is absent here, so this likely arose from a read error. The chain combines TRBV10-3 with TRBJ2-3; D gene uncertain. Trimming stripped 0 bases from V and 4 bases from J, with 11 bases between. CDR1 is ENHRY, CDR2 SYGVKD, per germline. This CDR3 has 15 residues. CDR3 in amino acids: CAISESSRAADTQYS. CDR3 in DNA: TGTGCCATCAGTGAGTCGAGTAGGGCGGCAGATACGCAGTATTCT.

This clonotype was counted between two and nine times. The chain is built from TRBV24-1 and TRBJ2-3; 7 bases are shared with TRBD2. CDR3 size: 15 residues. Germline assignment: CDR1 KGHDR and CDR2 SFDVKD. The V and J ends lost 2 bases and 5 bases, in that order; junction bases with no gene match: 6. CDR3 residues: CATSDSREDRDTQYF. DNA of the CDR3: TGTGCCACCAGTGATTCCCGGGAGGACCGAGATACGCAGTATTTT.

This sequence joins TRBV12-3 or TRBV12-4 and TRBJ1-4; D is ambiguous. CDR3 length: 14 amino acids. Trimming pared 1 base from V and 10 bases from J, leaving 13 bases between. This CDR3 reads CASSLGPEGRKLFF. CDR3 nucleotides: TGTGCCAGCAGTTTAGGTCCGGAGGGCCGAAAACTGTTTTTT.